The clone carrying this T cell receptor (beta chain) came up once. Antigen specificity is unknown. Deep was the level used in running the assay. Assay used: immunoSEQ multiplex PCR; TCRdb lists only in-frame clones, some missing. The table shows about 190,000 clones, with over 50% occurring only once. The germline V gene has CDR1 SGHTA and CDR2 FQGNSA. J was trimmed by 0 bases and V by 6 bases; bases with no gene match: 9. The CDR3 length is 18 residues. This record belongs to a study of shared clonotypes between healthy human individuals. Study-wide results and limits: Clonotype sharing among donors likely depends on sequencing depth.

This clonotype was obtained from a young man in good health. The rearrangement joins TRBV7-2 to TRBJ2-3, with 13 bases identical to TRBD2. Sequencing was carried out using memory CD4+ T cells sorted from blood. Subset here: CD45RA-negative fraction. The DNA for the CDR3 is TGTGCCAGCAGTTTTTGGACTAGCGGGAGTGGGAGCACAGATACGCAGTATTTT. Its translation: CASSFWTSGSGSTDTQYF.